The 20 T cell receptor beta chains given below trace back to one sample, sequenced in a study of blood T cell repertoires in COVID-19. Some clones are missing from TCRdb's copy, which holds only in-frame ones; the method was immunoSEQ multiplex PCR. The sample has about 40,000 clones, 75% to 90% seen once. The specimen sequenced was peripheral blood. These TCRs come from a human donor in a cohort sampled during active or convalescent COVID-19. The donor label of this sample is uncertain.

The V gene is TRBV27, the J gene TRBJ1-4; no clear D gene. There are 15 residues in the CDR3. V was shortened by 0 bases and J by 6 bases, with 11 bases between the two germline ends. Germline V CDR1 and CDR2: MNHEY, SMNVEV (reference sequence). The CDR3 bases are TGTGCCAGCAGTTTATCACGGGTGTCAGATGAAAAACTGTTTTTT. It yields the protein CASSLSRVSDEKLFF.

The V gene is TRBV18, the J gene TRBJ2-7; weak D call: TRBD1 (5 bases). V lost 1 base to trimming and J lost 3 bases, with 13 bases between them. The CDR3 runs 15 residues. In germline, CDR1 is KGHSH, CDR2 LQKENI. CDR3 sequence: CASSPQGRIDYEQYF. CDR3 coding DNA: TGTGCCAGCTCACCACAGGGGCGGATCGACTACGAGCAGTACTTC.

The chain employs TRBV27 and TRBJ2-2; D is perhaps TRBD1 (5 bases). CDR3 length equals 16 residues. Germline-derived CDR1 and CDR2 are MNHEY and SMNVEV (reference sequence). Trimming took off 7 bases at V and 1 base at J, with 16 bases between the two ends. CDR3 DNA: TGTGCCAGCAAGGCAGGGCTGTTCGGGAACACCGGGGAGCTGTTTTTT. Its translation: CASKAGLFGNTGELFF.

CDR3 DNA: TGCAGCGTTAGTGGGCACGATGGCTACACCTTC. Protein product: CSVSGHDGYTF. V is TRBV29-1 and J is TRBJ1-2; D is ambiguous. The CDR3 spans 11 residues. Between the trimmed V and J ends, which lost 5 bases and 6 bases, there was a span of 10 bases. Germline V gene sequence: CDR1 SQVTM, CDR2 ANQGSEA. Based on the CDR3 plus reference TRBV29-1 and TRBJ1-2, the full variable domain is SAVISQKPSRDICQRGTSLTIQCQVDSQVTMMFWYRQQPGQSLTLIATANQGSEATYESGFVIDKFPISRPNLTFSTLTVSNMSPEDSSIYLCSVSGHDGYTFGSGTRLTVV.

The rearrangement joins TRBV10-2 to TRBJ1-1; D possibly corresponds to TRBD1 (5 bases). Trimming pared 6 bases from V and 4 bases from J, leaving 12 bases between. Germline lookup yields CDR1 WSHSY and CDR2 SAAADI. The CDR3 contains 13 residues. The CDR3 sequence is CASRAGWVTEAFF. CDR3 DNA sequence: TGCGCCAGCAGGGCAGGGTGGGTCACTGAAGCTTTCTTT.

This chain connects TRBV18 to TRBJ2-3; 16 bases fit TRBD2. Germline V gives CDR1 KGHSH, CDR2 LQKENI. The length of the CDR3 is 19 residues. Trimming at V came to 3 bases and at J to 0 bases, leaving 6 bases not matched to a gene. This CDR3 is CASSPVPGLAGGSTDTQYF. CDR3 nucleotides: TGTGCCAGCTCACCCGTTCCGGGACTAGCGGGAGGGAGCACAGATACGCAGTATTTT.

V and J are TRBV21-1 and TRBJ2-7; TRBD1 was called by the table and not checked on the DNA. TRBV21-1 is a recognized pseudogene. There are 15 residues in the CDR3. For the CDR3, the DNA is TGTGCCAGCAGCAAAGGTGGGACAGTTTACTACGAGCAGTACTTC. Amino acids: CASSKGGTVYYEQYF.

In nucleotides, the CDR3 is TGTGCCAGTAGTATTACGGTGAACACTGAAGCTTTCTTT. Translation gives CASSITVNTEAFF. The chain joins TRBV19 to TRBJ1-1; no clear D gene. V was trimmed by 3 bases and J by 0 bases, leaving 5 bases between them. Germline V CDR1 and CDR2: LNHDA, SQIVND (reference sequence). This CDR3 comprises 13 residues.

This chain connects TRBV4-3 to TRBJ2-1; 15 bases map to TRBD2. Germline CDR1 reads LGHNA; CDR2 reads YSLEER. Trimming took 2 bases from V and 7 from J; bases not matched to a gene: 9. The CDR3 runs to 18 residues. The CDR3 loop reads CASSQPGLAGGGGNEQFF. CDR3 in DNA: TGCGCCAGCAGCCAACCGGGACTAGCGGGAGGAGGTGGGAATGAGCAGTTCTTC.

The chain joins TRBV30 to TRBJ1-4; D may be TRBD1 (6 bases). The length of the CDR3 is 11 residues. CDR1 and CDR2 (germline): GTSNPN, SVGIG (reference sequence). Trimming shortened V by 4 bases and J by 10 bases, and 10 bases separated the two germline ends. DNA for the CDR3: TGTGCCTGGAACAGGGCGGGAAAACTGTTTTTT. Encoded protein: CAWNRAGKLFF.

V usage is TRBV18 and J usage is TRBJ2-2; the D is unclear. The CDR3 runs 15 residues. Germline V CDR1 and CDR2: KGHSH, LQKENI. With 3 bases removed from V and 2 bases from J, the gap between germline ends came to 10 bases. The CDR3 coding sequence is TGTGCCAGCTCACCTGCGGCCCGAAACACCGGGGAGCTGTTTTTT. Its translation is CASSPAARNTGELFF. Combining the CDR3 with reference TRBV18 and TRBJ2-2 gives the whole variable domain NAGVMQNPRHLVRRRGQEARLRCSPMKGHSHVYWYRQLPEEGLKFMVYLQKENIIDESGMPKERFSAEFPKEGPSILRIQQVVRGDSAAYFCASSPAARNTGELFFGEGSRLTVL.

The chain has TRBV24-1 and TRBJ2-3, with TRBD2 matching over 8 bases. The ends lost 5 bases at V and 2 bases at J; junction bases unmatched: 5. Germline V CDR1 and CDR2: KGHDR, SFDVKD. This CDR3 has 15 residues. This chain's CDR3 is CATSGGSGDTDTQYF. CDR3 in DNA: TGTGCCACCAGTGGAGGTAGCGGGGACACAGATACGCAGTATTTT.

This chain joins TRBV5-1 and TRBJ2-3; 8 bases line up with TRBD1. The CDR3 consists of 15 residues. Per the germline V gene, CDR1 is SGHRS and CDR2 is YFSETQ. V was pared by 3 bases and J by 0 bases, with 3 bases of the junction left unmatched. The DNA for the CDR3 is TGCGCCAGCAGCTCCGGACAGGGAAGCACAGATACGCAGTATTTT. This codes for CASSSGQGSTDTQYF. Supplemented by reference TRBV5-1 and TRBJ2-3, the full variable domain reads KAGVTQTPRYLIKTRGQQVTLSCSPISGHRSVSWYQQTPGQGLQFLFEYFSETQRNKGNFPGRFSGRQFSNSRSEMNVSTLELGDSALYLCASSSGQGSTDTQYFGPGTRLTVL.

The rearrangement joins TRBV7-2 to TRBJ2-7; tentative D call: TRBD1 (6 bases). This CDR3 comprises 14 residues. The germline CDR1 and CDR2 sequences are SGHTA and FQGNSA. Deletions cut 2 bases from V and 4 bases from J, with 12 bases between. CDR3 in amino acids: CASSLIDRPYEQYF. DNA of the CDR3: TGTGCCAGCAGCTTAATTGACAGGCCTTACGAGCAGTACTTC.

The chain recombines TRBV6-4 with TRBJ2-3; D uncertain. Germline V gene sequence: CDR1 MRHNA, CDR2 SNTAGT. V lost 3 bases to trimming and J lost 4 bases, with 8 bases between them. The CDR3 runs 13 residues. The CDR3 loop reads CASSDADSDTQYF. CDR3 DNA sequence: TGTGCCAGCAGTGATGCAGACTCAGATACGCAGTATTTT.

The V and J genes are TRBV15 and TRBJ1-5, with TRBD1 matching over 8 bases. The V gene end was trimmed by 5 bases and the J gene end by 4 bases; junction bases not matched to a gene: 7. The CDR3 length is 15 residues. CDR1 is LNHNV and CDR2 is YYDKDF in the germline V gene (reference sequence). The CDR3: CATSDSYRGNQPQHF. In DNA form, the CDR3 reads TGTGCCACCAGCGATAGTTACAGGGGGAATCAGCCCCAGCATTTT.

CDR3 protein: CASSKGAYEQYF. The CDR3 nucleotides are TGCGCCAGCTCCAAGGGGGCCTACGAGCAGTACTTC. The genes are TRBV5-1 and TRBJ2-7; tentatively, D is TRBD1 (6 bases). The CDR3 has 12 amino acids. Trimming took off 7 bases at V and 2 bases at J, with 10 bases between the two ends. Germline assignment: CDR1 SGHRS and CDR2 YFSETQ.

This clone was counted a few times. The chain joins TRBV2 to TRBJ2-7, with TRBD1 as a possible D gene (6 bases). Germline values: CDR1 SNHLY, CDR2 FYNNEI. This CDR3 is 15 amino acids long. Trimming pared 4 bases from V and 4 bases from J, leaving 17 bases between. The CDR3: CASSGTQGTPYEQYF. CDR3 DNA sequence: TGTGCCAGCAGTGGTACACAGGGCACACCATACGAGCAGTACTTC.

This CDR3 is CASSVGLADEQFF. The CDR3 nucleotides are TGTGCCAGCAGCGTTGGACTAGCCGATGAGCAGTTCTTC. This rearrangement joins TRBV9 to TRBJ2-1, with 8 bases that match TRBD2. CDR1 is SGDLS, CDR2 YYNGEE, per germline. This CDR3 region has 13 residues. With V trimmed by 2 bases and J by 8 bases, 3 bases remained unmatched.

CDR3 sequence: CSLTRNNEQFF. The CDR3 DNA sequence: TGCAGTCTGACTAGGAACAATGAGCAGTTCTTC. The chain links TRBV20-1 to TRBJ2-1; D is perhaps TRBD2 (6 bases). Per the germline V gene, CDR1 is DFQATT and CDR2 is SNEGSKA (reference sequence). CDR3 length equals 11 residues. V lost 8 bases and J lost 5, with 10 bases in between.